This entry concerns a single T cell receptor (beta chain). Its specificity is not known. Each replicate PCR on the sorted subsets used 150 to 200 ng DNA (around 30,000 T cell genomes). Study processing details: Junction-only sequences without quality scores were provided by ImmunoSEQ, so filtering was different. Only in-frame clones appear in the TCRdb table, and some are missing; sequencing was by immunoSEQ multiplex PCR. V, J and clone size derive from that table, while D and trimming were established from the DNA sequence. The sample consists of around 2,100,000 clones, about 95% of them appearing once. The data stem from a study of shared clonotypes between healthy human individuals. Naivety among CD8 cells was defined by CD45RO negativity and positive CCR7 selection, thereby excluding terminally differentiated effector memory CD45RA+ cells. Study outcomes and limitations: All-four-donor shared clonotypes had higher generation probabilities than non-shared clonotypes did. Estimated richness values were generally larger in naive subsets than in memory subsets.

The germline V and J ends were trimmed by 7 bases and 3 bases, with 13 bases remaining between them. The germline V gene encodes CDR1 MNHNS and CDR2 SASEGT. This CDR3 is built from 15 residues. The sequenced material came from naive CD8+ T cells sorted from blood. The sequence was collected from a man between 18 and 35 years old in good health. The rearrangement uses TRBV6-1 and TRBJ2-6; D assignment may be TRBD1 or TRBD2 (5 bases each). The CDR3 spells CASTPEGIGANVLTF. The CDR3 DNA reads as TGTGCCAGCACCCCAGAGGGGATTGGGGCCAACGTCCTGACTTTC.